The TCR beta chain under discussion was sequenced for a study of preoperative IRX-2 immunotherapy in early breast cancer. Method: immunoSEQ multiplex PCR; TCRdb's copy keeps in-frame clones and lacks some. Of 25,000 to 30,000 clones listed, under 90% are singletons. J lost 3 bases, V lost 8 bases, and 1 base had no gene match. CDR3 length: 11 amino acids. Germline values: CDR1 MRHNA, CDR2 SNTAGT. Documented treatment: preoperative locoregional IRX-2 cytokine immunotherapy. The chain recombines TRBV6-4 with TRBJ2-7, with TRBD1 matching 7 bases. Collection of the sample occurred from a patient treated with IRX-2 immunotherapy. This sequence originates from a human donor with breast cancer. CDR3 protein: CASSGGYEQYF. CDR3 DNA sequence: TGTGCCAGCTCAGGGGGCTACGAGCAGTACTTC.